A single sample is the source of the 31 T cell receptor beta chains below, sequenced in a study of T cells in Graves' hyperthyroidism and ophthalmopathy. TCR beta CDR3 regions were amplified from RNA transcripts. When the TCR CDR3 underwent first-round RT-PCR, the HTBI primer set was used. Each CDR3 protein is one row after TCRdb ran MiXCR on the multiplex PCR reads. This table has more than 350,000 distinct CDR3 sequences, roughly 15% appearing once. The sample taken for sequencing was blood. The receptor set was obtained from a woman younger than 45 with Graves' hyperthyroidism that later progressed to Graves' ophthalmopathy.

This clonotype was detected many times. The rearrangement joins TRBV19 to TRBJ2-7; no firm D call. The CDR3 runs to 15 residues. CDR1 and CDR2 (germline): LNHDA, SQIVND (reference sequence). V was cut by 1 base and J by 1 base, with 11 bases left in between. In DNA, the CDR3 is TGTGCCAGTAGTATAGCAGCTGACCTATCCTACGAGCAGTACTTC. Translated, it gives CASSIAADLSYEQYF.

The rearrangement uses TRBV7-9 and TRBJ2-2; D may be TRBD1 (5 bases). The germline V and J ends were trimmed by 3 bases and 0 bases, with 14 bases remaining between them. In germline, CDR1 is SEHNR, CDR2 FQNEAQ (reference sequence). The CDR3 runs to 17 residues. This chain's CDR3 is CASSLGRGRSNTGELFF. CDR3 bases: TGTGCCAGCAGCTTGGGTAGGGGCCGATCGAACACCGGGGAGCTGTTTTTT. The full variable domain, its missing parts supplied by reference TRBV7-9 and TRBJ2-2, is DTGVSQNPRHKITKRGQNVTFRCDPISEHNRLYWYRQTLGQGPEFLTYFQNEAQLEKSRLLSDRFSAERPKGSFSTLEIQRTEQGDSAMYLCASSLGRGRSNTGELFFGEGSRLTVL.

This clonotype was seen ten or more times. This chain links TRBV28 with TRBJ2-7; 9 bases fit TRBD2. Germline lookup yields CDR1 MDHEN and CDR2 SYDVKM. The CDR3 covers 15 residues. V trimming: 5 bases; J trimming: 0 bases; junction bases outside the gene matches: 5. The CDR3 DNA is TGTGCCAGCAGTACCACGGGACTAGCCTCCTACGAGCAGTACTTC. It translates to CASSTTGLASYEQYF. Full variable domain (outside the CDR3, taken from reference TRBV28 and TRBJ2-7): DVKVTQSSRYLVKRTGEKVFLECVQDMDHENMFWYRQDPGLGLRLIYFSYDVKMKEKGDIPEGYSVSREKKERFSLILESASTNQTSMYLCASSTTGLASYEQYFGPGTRLTVT.

This chain uses TRBV2 with TRBJ2-1; either TRBD1 or TRBD2 may fit D (7 bases each). The CDR3 sequence is 18 residues long. Trimming pared 6 bases from V and 0 bases from J, leaving 21 bases between. Per germline, CDR1 SNHLY and CDR2 FYNNEI. CDR3 in amino acids: CASSKTGTLAVSYNEQFF. For the CDR3, the DNA is TGTGCCAGCAGCAAGACAGGGACTCTAGCGGTCTCCTACAATGAGCAGTTCTTC.

The J gene is TRBJ2-7, the V gene TRBV7-9; 8 bases agree with TRBD2. Germline V lookup: CDR1 SEHNR, CDR2 FQNEAQ (reference sequence). V lost 1 base and J lost 2; bases outside the gene matches: 4. The CDR3 is made up of 15 amino acids. In nucleotides, the CDR3 is TGTGCCAGCAGCTTAGTAGGACTAGCTGCCTACGAGCAGTACTTC. Protein: CASSLVGLAAYEQYF.

This clonotype was found many times. V gene TRBV28 combines with J gene TRBJ2-7; 12 bases are a match to TRBD2. The germline CDR1 and CDR2 sequences are MDHEN and SYDVKM. The CDR3 consists of 16 residues. Unmatched junction bases numbered 7, after V lost 5 bases and J lost 2 bases. CDR3 coding DNA: TGTGCCAGCAGTGCAAGACTAGCGGGAGAGACCTACGAGCAGTACTTC. This codes for CASSARLAGETYEQYF.

This clonotype has ten or more counts. This rearrangement joins TRBV25-1 to TRBJ2-2; D is possibly TRBD1 (6 bases). V was trimmed by 9 bases and J by 5 bases, leaving 28 bases between them. Germline CDR1 reads MGHDK; CDR2 reads SYGVNS. The CDR3 totals 18 residues. The CDR3 is CASVTGHRRRLRTGELFF. CDR3 DNA sequence: TGTGCCAGTGTGACGGGACATCGTCGGAGGTTAAGGACCGGGGAGCTGTTTTTT.

This clonotype came up many times. V is TRBV7-2 and J is TRBJ2-5; 9 nucleotides line up with TRBD1. The CDR3 covers 15 residues. Germline assignment: CDR1 SGHTA and CDR2 FQGNSA. The J segment lost 5 bases and the V segment lost 2 bases, leaving 6 bases of the junction unmatched. As DNA, the CDR3 is TGTGCCAGCAGCTTATCTGGGACAGGGTCGGAGACCCAGTACTTC. Its translation: CASSLSGTGSETQYF.

There are many counts of this clonotype. V gene TRBV10-3 combines with J gene TRBJ2-7, with D maybe TRBD1 (6 bases). V gave up 2 bases and J gave up 7 bases, with 9 bases separating them. The CDR3 extends over 12 amino acids. Germline V gene sequence: CDR1 ENHRY, CDR2 SYGVKD. The CDR3 here is CAISEGTREQYF. In nucleotides, the CDR3 is TGTGCCATCAGTGAGGGGACAAGGGAGCAGTACTTC.

This clonotype has ten or more counts. The chain uses TRBV7-2 and TRBJ2-5, with D perhaps TRBD2 (5 bases). This CDR3 has 15 residues. V gave up 0 bases and J gave up 2 bases, with 10 bases separating them. The germline gives CDR1 SGHTA, CDR2 FQGNSA. The CDR3 nucleotides are TGTGCCAGCAGCTTAGCAGGACTCATGCAAGAGACCCAGTACTTC. Protein: CASSLAGLMQETQYF.

V gene TRBV6-2 or TRBV6-3 combines with J gene TRBJ2-2, with TRBD1 matching 7 bases. J lost 4 bases, V lost 2 bases, and 4 bases had no gene match. Germline loops: CDR1 MNHEY, CDR2 SVGEGT. The CDR3 sequence is 15 residues long. The CDR3 spells CASSYVRGSTGELFF. The CDR3 region has the DNA TGTGCCAGCAGTTACGTCAGGGGGAGCACCGGGGAGCTGTTTTTT.

This clonotype was found many times. The gene calls are TRBV6-6 and TRBJ1-1, with 8 bases identical to TRBD1. The CDR3 sequence is 16 residues long. J gave up 1 base and V 0 bases, and 4 bases lay outside the gene matches. Germline V gene sequence: CDR1 MNHNY, CDR2 SVGAGI (reference sequence). The CDR3 spells CASSYSQGAANTEAFF. CDR3 sequence (DNA): TGTGCCAGCAGTTACTCTCAGGGGGCCGCGAACACTGAAGCTTTCTTT.

The rearrangement links TRBV6-5 to TRBJ2-3; a possible D gene is TRBD2 (6 bases). Germline V gene lookup returns CDR1 MNHEY and CDR2 SVGAGI. The V and J ends lost 4 bases and 6 bases respectively, with 14 bases between them. This CDR3 is built from 14 residues. In nucleotides, the CDR3 is TGTGCCAGCAGTTTTAGCCCCCGGGGGGATACGCAGTATTTT. Protein: CASSFSPRGDTQYF.

In its sample, this clonotype was seen many times. The chain is built from TRBV4-1 and TRBJ1-1, with a possible D match to TRBD1 (5 bases). Per germline, CDR1 MGHRA and CDR2 YSYEKL. This CDR3 comprises 14 residues. With 4 bases removed from V and 0 bases from J, the gap between germline ends came to 9 bases. CDR3 in amino acids: CASSPTAVNTEAFF. DNA of the CDR3: TGCGCCAGCAGCCCGACAGCGGTGAACACTGAAGCTTTCTTT.

A word on this clonotype: This may be a read error, as it is one base from a much larger clone. The CDR3 end shows no conserved phenylalanine or tryptophan, and so a read error is likely. This chain links TRBV27 with TRBJ2-5, with D possibly TRBD1 on 5 matching bases. V was trimmed by 7 bases and J by 3 bases, leaving 9 bases between them. The V gene's germline CDR1 is MNHEY and CDR2 SMNVEV (reference sequence). There are 12 residues in the CDR3. CDR3 sequence: CASIGREETQYL. The DNA for the CDR3 is TGTGCCAGCATAGGCAGGGAAGAGACCCAGTACCTC.

The sample holds many counts of this clonotype. The rearrangement links TRBV7-9 to TRBJ2-5; the D is unclear. Per the germline V gene, CDR1 is SEHNR and CDR2 is FQNEAQ (reference sequence). This CDR3 has 15 residues. Trimming took off 2 bases at V and 2 bases at J, with 12 bases between the two ends. CDR3 loop: CASSLLWQKQETQYF. CDR3 DNA: TGTGCCAGCAGCTTACTTTGGCAGAAGCAAGAGACCCAGTACTTC. The entire variable domain, with the rest obtained from reference TRBV7-9 and TRBJ2-5, is as follows: DTGVSQNPRHKITKRGQNVTFRCDPISEHNRLYWYRQTLGQGPEFLTYFQNEAQLEKSRLLSDRFSAERPKGSFSTLEIQRTEQGDSAMYLCASSLLWQKQETQYFGPGTRLLVL.

This clonotype has ten or more counts. The chain employs TRBV7-9 and TRBJ2-1; unclear D gene. CDR3 length: 13 amino acids. Germline CDR1 reads SEHNR; CDR2 reads FQNEAQ (reference sequence). V was cut by 5 bases and J by 4 bases, with 9 bases left in between. CDR3 residues: CASSNIGYNEQFF. The CDR3 nucleotides are TGTGCCAGCAGCAACATCGGATACAATGAGCAGTTCTTC.

V gene TRBV20-1 combines with J gene TRBJ2-7, with TRBD1 matching 11 bases. There are 16 residues in the CDR3. Unmatched junction bases numbered 15, after V lost 6 bases and J lost 5 bases. Looked up from germline, CDR1 is DFQATT and CDR2 is SNEGSKA (reference sequence). The CDR3 protein is CSAGKFLGQGVNEQYF. CDR3 bases: TGCAGTGCCGGAAAGTTCCTGGGACAGGGGGTCAACGAGCAGTACTTC.

The chain recombines TRBV13 with TRBJ2-1, with D tentatively TRBD2 (7 bases). The length of the CDR3 is 15 residues. V lost 1 base and J 6 bases, leaving 13 bases between the germline ends. Per germline, CDR1 PRHDT and CDR2 FYEKMQ (reference sequence). The CDR3, as DNA: TGTGCCAGCAGCTTAGCGGGGGGAGGGGGCAATGAGCAGTTCTTC. Protein product: CASSLAGGGGNEQFF. The full variable domain, in which reference TRBV13 and TRBJ2-1 provide the parts outside the CDR3, is AAGVIQSPRHLIKEKRETATLKCYPIPRHDTVYWYQQGPGQDPQFLISFYEKMQSDKGSIPDRFSAQQFSDYHSELNMSSLELGDSALYFCASSLAGGGGNEQFFGPGTRLTVL.

This clonotype was detected ten times or more. This chain joins TRBV7-9 and TRBJ2-1; 9 bases map to TRBD1. Germline V CDR1 and CDR2: SEHNR, FQNEAQ (reference sequence). The CDR3 contains 14 residues. V lost 6 bases and J lost 8; bases outside the gene matches: 8. Written as DNA, the CDR3 is TGTGCCAGCAGGCCCGGGACAGGGCTGGATGAGCAGTTCTTC. Translating gives CASRPGTGLDEQFF.

As regards this clonotype: A much larger clone sits a single nucleotide away, making a read error possible. The chain recombines TRBV7-9 with TRBJ2-5; D gene unclear. From germline, CDR1 is SEHNR and CDR2 FQNEAQ (reference sequence). This CDR3 is 14 amino acids long. In nucleotides, the CDR3 is TGTGCCTGCAGGCCGACGTTTATGGAAGAGACCCAGTACTTC. Translation: CACRPTFMEETQYF.

The rearrangement links TRBV7-9 to TRBJ2-1; D gene unclear. The CDR3 consists of 15 residues. V lost 4 bases and J lost 9, with 19 bases in between. Germline V gene lookup returns CDR1 SEHNR and CDR2 FQNEAQ (reference sequence). The CDR3 bases are TGTGCCAGCAGCTATTCTACAATGATGCTCTTTGAGCAGTTCTTC. This codes for CASSYSTMMLFEQFF.

This clonotype was counted at least ten times. The V and J genes are TRBV28 and TRBJ2-3, with a weak D call TRBD1 (5 bases). The CDR3 has 15 residues. V lost 2 bases to trimming and J lost 4 bases, with 13 bases between them. The germline V gene has CDR1 MDHEN and CDR2 SYDVKM. The CDR3 coding sequence is TGTGCCAGCAGTTTAATAATCCCAGGGTCAGATACGCAGTATTTT. Translating it yields CASSLIIPGSDTQYF.

The J gene is TRBJ1-1, the V gene TRBV2, with D possibly being TRBD1 (5 bases). Trimming cost V 6 bases and J 8 bases, with 10 bases left between them. CDR3 size: 11 residues. CDR1 SNHLY and CDR2 FYNNEI come from the germline V gene. The CDR3 sequence is CASRATGEAFF. CDR3 sequence (DNA): TGTGCCAGCAGGGCTACAGGAGAAGCTTTCTTT.

This clonotype was detected ten times or more. The chain joins TRBV6-1 to TRBJ2-5, with 11 bases matching TRBD1. This CDR3 is 16 amino acids long. Per the germline V gene, CDR1 is MNHNS and CDR2 is SASEGT. V lost 5 bases to trimming and J lost 3 bases; unmatched junction nucleotides: 8. Here the CDR3 reads CASSRGQGGTEETQYF. The CDR3 nucleotides are TGTGCCAGCAGTAGGGGACAGGGGGGCACTGAAGAGACCCAGTACTTC.

This clonotype has a count of ten or more. The gene calls are TRBV13 and TRBJ2-3, with TRBD2 matching over 8 bases. CDR1 and CDR2 from the germline V gene are PRHDT and FYEKMQ (reference sequence). J lost 7 bases, V lost 0 bases, and 6 bases had no gene match. This CDR3 contains 15 residues. The CDR3 loop is CASSLGSLAGNTQYF. DNA of the CDR3: TGTGCCAGCAGCTTAGGTTCTCTAGCGGGTAATACGCAGTATTTT.

This sequence joins TRBV7-2 and TRBJ2-1; 14 nucleotides align to TRBD2. V dropped 5 bases and J dropped 7; count of bases not matched to a gene: 16. This CDR3 region has 19 residues. In germline, CDR1 is SGHTA, CDR2 FQGNSA. In DNA form, the CDR3 reads TGTGCCAGCAGCACCCGCCTCCGACTAGCGGGGGGGAAGGTGAATGAGCAGTTCTTC. Protein product: CASSTRLRLAGGKVNEQFF.

V is TRBV29-1 and J is TRBJ1-2; D not resolved. The CDR3 extends over 15 amino acids. V was cut by 1 base and J by 2 bases, with 14 bases left in between. Germline CDR1 SQVTM, CDR2 ANQGSEA. The CDR3 DNA is TGCAGCGTTGAAGCAACAGATCCACCCAACTATGGCTACACCTTC. It encodes CSVEATDPPNYGYTF.

This clonotype was seen a handful of times. V and J are TRBV5-1 and TRBJ2-7; possible D gene TRBD1, 5 bases. This CDR3 has 17 residues. V was trimmed by 4 bases and J by 4 bases, leaving 24 bases between them. Germline V gives CDR1 SGHRS, CDR2 YFSETQ. CDR3 DNA: TGCGCCAGCAGCCGCTATTTTTACCGGCAGGGCAGATACGAGCAGTACTTC. Translated, it gives CASSRYFYRQGRYEQYF.

A note on this clonotype: At one of its ends the junction is not consistent with the germline gene, which may arise from a read error. The chain is built from TRBV25-1 and TRBJ2-3, with TRBD1 matching 7 bases. The CDR3 spans 17 residues. Germline CDR1 MGHDK, CDR2 SYGVNS. The CDR3 region has the DNA TGTGCCAGCGGTGAAAACACCCGGGACAGTTACACAGATACGCAGTATTTT. The encoded protein is CASGENTRDSYTDTQYF. The whole variable domain, remainder taken from reference TRBV25-1 and TRBJ2-3, is EADIYQTPRYLVIGTGKKITLECSQTMGHDKMYWYQQDPGMELHLIHYSYGVNSTEKGDLSSESTVSRIRTEHFPLTLESARPSHTSQYLCASGENTRDSYTDTQYFGPGTRLTVL.

This chain links TRBV5-1 with TRBJ2-5; a weak D match, TRBD1 (6 bases). Germline assignment: CDR1 SGHRS and CDR2 YFSETQ. Trimming shortened V by 4 bases and J by 2 bases, and 12 bases separated the two germline ends. CDR3 length: 14 residues. The CDR3 loop is CASSPLRGQETQYF. CDR3 coding DNA: TGCGCCAGCAGCCCCTTGAGGGGGCAAGAGACCCAGTACTTC.